This T cell receptor (beta chain) was sequenced during a study of tumor-infiltrating lymphocytes in localized non-small cell lung cancer. Regarding the study as a whole: No T-cell fraction difference was seen between IM1 and IM2 tumors. Each assay used a separate piece of the same tissue. TCR sequencing covered a subset of patients with enough tissue. Tumor T-cell fraction was not associated with recurrence-free survival.

The V and J ends lost 2 bases and 3 bases respectively, with 13 bases between them. CDR1 is MDHEN and CDR2 is SYDVKM in the germline V gene. This CDR3 region has 16 residues. Remarks on this clone: Its antigen is undetermined.

Data came from immunoSEQ multiplex PCR; TCRdb stores just in-frame clones and leaves some out. The table shows about 15,000 clones, with 70% to 75% occurring only once. Input material: lung tumor tissue. This chain links TRBV28 with TRBJ2-2, with D maybe TRBD1 (7 bases). This clonotype originated in a human donor with non-small cell lung cancer. CDR3 in DNA: TGTGCCAGCAGTTTACAGCCAGGGGGGCACACCGGGGAGCTGTTTTTT. Protein sequence: CASSLQPGGHTGELFF.